This passage covers 5 T cell receptor beta chains from one sample sequenced in a study of blood T cell repertoires in COVID-19. The repertoire was sequenced with immunoSEQ multiplex PCR; TCRdb's copy has only in-frame clones and lacks some. The sample holds around 220,000 clones; about nine tenths are singletons and the top ten take roughly 4.5%. Sequencing was performed on peripheral blood. These receptors all come from a man between 50 and 59 years old with acute or convalescent COVID-19.

This chain connects TRBV5-1 to TRBJ1-5; 8 bases line up with TRBD1. Germline V lookup: CDR1 SGHRS, CDR2 YFSETQ. This CDR3 comprises 14 residues. The V and J ends lost 0 bases and 7 bases, in that order; junction bases with no gene match: 3. The CDR3 DNA reads TGCGCCAGCAGCTTGGGCCCAGGGGGCCAGCCCCAGCATTTT. Protein product: CASSLGPGGQPQHF.

J is TRBJ1-1 and V is TRBV28; D is ambiguous. There are 15 residues in the CDR3. The germline V gene has CDR1 MDHEN and CDR2 SYDVKM. Trimming left V 4 bases short and J 0 bases short, with 12 bases between. The CDR3 loop is CASSSPVRMNTEAFF. CDR3 bases: TGTGCCAGCAGTTCCCCGGTGCGGATGAACACTGAAGCTTTCTTT.

The J gene is TRBJ1-1, the V gene TRBV12-5; maybe TRBD1 (6 bases). The ends were cut back, 1 base at V and 5 bases at J, with 8 bases in the middle. The CDR3 runs to 13 residues. Germline CDR1 is LGHNT and CDR2 is FRNRAP. The CDR3 region is CASGLEQGTEAFF. The CDR3 bases are TGTGCTAGTGGTTTGGAACAGGGAACTGAAGCTTTCTTT.

The gene calls are TRBV5-1 and TRBJ1-1; no reliable D call. The length of the CDR3 is 14 residues. Germline assignment: CDR1 SGHRS and CDR2 YFSETQ. The ends were cut back, 3 bases at V and 3 bases at J, with 12 bases in the middle. The CDR3 DNA is TGCGCCAGCAGCTCCGCGACGAGGGACACTGAAGCTTTCTTT. It encodes CASSSATRDTEAFF.

The chain uses TRBV25-1 and TRBJ1-2, with TRBD1 identical over 7 bases. Trimming removed 4 bases from V and 5 bases from J; junction bases left unmatched: 4. The CDR3 has 13 residues. CDR1 is MGHDK and CDR2 is SYGVNS in the germline V gene. The chain's CDR3 is CASSADRDYGYTF. As DNA, the CDR3 is TGTGCCAGCAGTGCCGACAGGGATTATGGCTACACCTTC.